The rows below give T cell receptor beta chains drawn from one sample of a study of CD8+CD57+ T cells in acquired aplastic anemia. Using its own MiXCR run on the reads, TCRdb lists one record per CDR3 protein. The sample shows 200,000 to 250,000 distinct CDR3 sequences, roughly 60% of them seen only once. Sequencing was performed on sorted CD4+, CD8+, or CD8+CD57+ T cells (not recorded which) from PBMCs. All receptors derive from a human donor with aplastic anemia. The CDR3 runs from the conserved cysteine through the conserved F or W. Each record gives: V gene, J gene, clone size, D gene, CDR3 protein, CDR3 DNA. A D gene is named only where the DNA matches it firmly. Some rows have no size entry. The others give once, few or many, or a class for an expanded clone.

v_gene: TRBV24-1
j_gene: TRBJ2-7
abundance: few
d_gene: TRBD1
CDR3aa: CATSDSQRTGFYEQYF
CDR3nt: TGTGCCACCAGTGACAGTCAGAGGACAGGGTTCTACGAGCAGTACTTC

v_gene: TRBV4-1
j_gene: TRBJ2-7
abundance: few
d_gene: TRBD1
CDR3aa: CASSQHPDRRSYEQYF
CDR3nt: TGCGCCAGCAGCCAGCACCCGGACAGGCGATCCTACGAGCAGTACTTC

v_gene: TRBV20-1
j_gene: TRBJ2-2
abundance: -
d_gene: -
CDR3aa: CSYSEWGSNTGELFF
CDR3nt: TGCAGTTACTCGGAGTGGGGCTCGAACACCGGGGAGCTGTTTTTT

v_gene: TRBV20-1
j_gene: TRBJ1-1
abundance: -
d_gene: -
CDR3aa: CSARAGLETEAFF
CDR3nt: TGCAGTGCTAGGGCAGGGTTAGAGACTGAAGCTTTCTTT

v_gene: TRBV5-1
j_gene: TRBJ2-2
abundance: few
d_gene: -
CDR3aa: CASSLAGRFGELFF
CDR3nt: TGCGCCAGCAGCCTCGCAGGACGGTTCGGGGAGCTGTTTTTT

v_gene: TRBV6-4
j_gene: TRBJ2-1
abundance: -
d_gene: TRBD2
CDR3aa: CASSNRGGRGGNEQFF
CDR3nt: TGTGCCAGCAGTAACCGGGGGGGCAGGGGAGGAAATGAGCAGTTCTTC

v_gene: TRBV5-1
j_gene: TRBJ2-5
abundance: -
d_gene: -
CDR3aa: CASSDGMTQETQYF
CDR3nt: TGCGCCAGCAGCGACGGGATGACCCAAGAGACCCAGTACTTC

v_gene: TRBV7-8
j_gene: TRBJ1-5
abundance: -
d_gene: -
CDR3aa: CASSLDRALLQPQHF
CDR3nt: TGTGCCAGCAGCTTAGACAGGGCCCTTCTTCAGCCCCAGCATTTT

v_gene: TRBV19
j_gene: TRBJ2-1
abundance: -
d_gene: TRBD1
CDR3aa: CASSKTGYNEQFF
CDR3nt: TGTGCCAGTAGTAAGACAGGGTACAATGAGCAGTTCTTC

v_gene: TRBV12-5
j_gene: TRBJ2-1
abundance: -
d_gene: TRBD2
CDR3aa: CASARREFNEQFF
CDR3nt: TGTGCTAGTGCAAGGCGGGAGTTCAATGAGCAGTTCTTC

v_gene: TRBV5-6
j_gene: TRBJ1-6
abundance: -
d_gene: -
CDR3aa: CASSLGEHLVDSPLHF
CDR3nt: TGTGCCAGCAGCTTAGGTGAACACCTCGTGGATTCACCCCTCCACTTT

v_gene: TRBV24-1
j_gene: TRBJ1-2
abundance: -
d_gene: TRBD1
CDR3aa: CATSDFGQGGGYGYTF
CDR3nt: TGTGCCACCAGTGATTTCGGACAGGGCGGTGGTTATGGCTACACCTTC

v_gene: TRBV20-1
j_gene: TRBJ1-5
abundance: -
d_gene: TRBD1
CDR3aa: CSAGGQGDGNQPQHF
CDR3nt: TGCAGTGCTGGAGGACAGGGGGATGGCAATCAGCCCCAGCATTTT

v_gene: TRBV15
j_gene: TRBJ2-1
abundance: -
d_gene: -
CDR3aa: CATSRDSPGSYNEQFF
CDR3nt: TGTGCCACCAGCAGAGATTCCCCGGGCTCCTACAATGAGCAGTTCTTC

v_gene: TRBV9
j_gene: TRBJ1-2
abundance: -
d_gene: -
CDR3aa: CASSFPRDGGISAF
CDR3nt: TGTGCCAGCAGCTTTCCTCGGGACGGAGGGATCTCCGCCTTC

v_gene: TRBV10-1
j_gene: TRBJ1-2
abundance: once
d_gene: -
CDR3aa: CASSDSGRVYGYTF
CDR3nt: TGCGCCAGCAGTGATTCGGGAAGGGTCTATGGCTACACCTTC

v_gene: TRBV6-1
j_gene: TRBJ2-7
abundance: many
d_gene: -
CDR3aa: CASTEWGRNEQYF
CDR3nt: TGTGCCAGCACCGAGTGGGGGAGGAACGAGCAGTACTTC

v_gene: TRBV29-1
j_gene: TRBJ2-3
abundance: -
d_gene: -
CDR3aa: CSVELRIPPDTQYF
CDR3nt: TGCAGCGTTGAGTTACGAATCCCCCCAGATACGCAGTATTTT

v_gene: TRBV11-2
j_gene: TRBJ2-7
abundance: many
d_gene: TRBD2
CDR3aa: CASSPGLAETYEQYF
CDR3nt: TGTGCCAGCAGCCCGGGACTAGCGGAAACCTACGAGCAGTACTTC

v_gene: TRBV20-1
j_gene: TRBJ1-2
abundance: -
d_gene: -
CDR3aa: CSARDTGRDYGYTF
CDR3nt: TGCAGTGCTAGAGACACAGGACGGGACTATGGCTACACCTTC

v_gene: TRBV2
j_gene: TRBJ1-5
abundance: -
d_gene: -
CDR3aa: CASSDLVNQPQHF
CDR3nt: TGTGCCAGCAGTGATCTGGTCAATCAGCCCCAGCATTTT

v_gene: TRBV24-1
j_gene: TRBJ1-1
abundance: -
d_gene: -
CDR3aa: CATSDGTVNTEAFF
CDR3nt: TGTGCCACCAGTGATGGCACAGTGAACACTGAAGCTTTCTTT

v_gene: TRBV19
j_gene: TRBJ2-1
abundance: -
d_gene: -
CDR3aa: CASSMTGGYNEQFF
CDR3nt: TGTGCCAGTAGTATGACTGGGGGCTACAATGAGCAGTTCTTC

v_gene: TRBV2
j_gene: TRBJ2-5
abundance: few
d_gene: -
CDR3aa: CASSEARSFQETQYF
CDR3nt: TGTGCCAGCAGTGAAGCGCGAAGCTTCCAAGAGACCCAGTACTTC

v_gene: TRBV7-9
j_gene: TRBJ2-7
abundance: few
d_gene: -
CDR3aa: CASSLVGGVYEQYF
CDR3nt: TGTGCCAGCAGCTTAGTCGGGGGCGTCTACGAGCAGTACTTC

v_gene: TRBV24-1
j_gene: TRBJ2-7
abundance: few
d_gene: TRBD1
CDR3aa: CATSGDRGSYEQYF
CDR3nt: TGTGCCACCAGTGGCGACAGGGGGTCCTACGAGCAGTACTTC

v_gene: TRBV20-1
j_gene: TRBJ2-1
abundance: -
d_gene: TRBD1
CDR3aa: CSAWDSLWDEQFF
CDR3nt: TGCAGTGCTTGGGACAGCCTGTGGGATGAGCAGTTCTTC

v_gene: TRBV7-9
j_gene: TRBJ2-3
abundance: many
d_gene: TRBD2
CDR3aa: CASSLFLAGGSSTDTQYF
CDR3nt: TGTGCCAGCAGCTTATTCCTAGCGGGGGGTTCGTCCACAGATACGCAGTATTTT

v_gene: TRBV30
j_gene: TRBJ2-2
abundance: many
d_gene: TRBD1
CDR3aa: CAWGTGITGELFF
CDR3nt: TGTGCCTGGGGGACAGGGATCACCGGGGAGCTGTTTTTT

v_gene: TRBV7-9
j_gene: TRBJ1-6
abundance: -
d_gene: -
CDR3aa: CASSKHEGSVPLHF
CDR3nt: TGTGCCAGCAGCAAACACGAGGGGTCGGTGCCCCTCCACTTT

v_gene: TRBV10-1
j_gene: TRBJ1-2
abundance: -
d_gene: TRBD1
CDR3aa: CASNPDRELGHYGYTF
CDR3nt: TGCGCCAGCAACCCAGACAGGGAATTAGGGCATTATGGCTACACCTTC

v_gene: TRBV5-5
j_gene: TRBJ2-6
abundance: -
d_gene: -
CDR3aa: CASNLAGANVLTF
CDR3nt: TGTGCCAGCAACCTTGCGGGGGCCAACGTCCTGACTTTC

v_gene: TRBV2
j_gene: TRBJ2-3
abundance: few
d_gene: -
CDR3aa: CASSAFLSDTQYF
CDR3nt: TGTGCCAGCAGTGCTTTCTTGTCTGATACGCAGTATTTT

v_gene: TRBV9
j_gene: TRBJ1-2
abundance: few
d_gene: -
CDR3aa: CASSPDVEGYTF
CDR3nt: TGTGCCAGCAGCCCCGACGTTGAAGGCTACACCTTC

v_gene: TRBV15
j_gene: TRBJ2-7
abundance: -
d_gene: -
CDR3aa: CATSRQGGSYEQYF
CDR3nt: TGTGCCACCAGCAGACAGGGGGGCTCCTACGAGCAGTACTTC

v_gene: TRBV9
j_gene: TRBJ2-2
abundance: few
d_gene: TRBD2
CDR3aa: CASSVGGGRNTGELFF
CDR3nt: TGTGCCAGCAGCGTAGGGGGAGGGCGTAACACCGGGGAGCTGTTTTTT

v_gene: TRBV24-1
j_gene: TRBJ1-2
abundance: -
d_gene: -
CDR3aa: CATSDPAGDVYGYTF
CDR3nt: TGTGCCACCAGTGACCCGGCAGGGGACGTCTATGGCTACACCTTC